The 3 T cell receptor beta chains below come from one sample, sequenced in a study of regulatory T cells in long-lasting Graves disease (dated by TCRdb to 2020 to 2023). In light of the paper, this sample's time point label describes: newly diagnosed GD, antithyroid drugs for less than 3 months. For both TCR sequencing and RNA sequencing, RNA was extracted from PBMCs using TRIzol. The library was prepared using multiplex PCR. The instrument given in TCRdb is Illumina HiSeq 4000. To build TCR beta libraries, CDR3 regions were amplified by Arm-PCR using iRepertoire HTBI primers. TCRdb reprocessed the public reads (quality trimming at Q25 with fastp, clone calling with MiXCR) and kept in-frame beta chains. Rows with one shared CDR3 protein collapse into an entry with the most common genes and DNA. The sample data list about 620,000 distinct CDR3 sequences, and 16% of these were observed just once. 15% to 20% of the sample is held by the ten biggest clonotypes.

The same specimen was also included in a second study, on T cells in Graves' hyperthyroidism and ophthalmopathy.

Source: peripheral blood mononuclear cells (PBMCs), taken at new diagnosis, from a patient treated with antithyroid drugs. These receptors were taken from a woman aged 25 to 45 with Graves disease. Donor details come from another sample of the same person, matched by shared clones.

This sequence joins TRBV29-1 and TRBJ2-7; unclear D gene. Trimming cost V 4 bases and J 3 bases, with 10 bases left between them. Germline V gene data show CDR1 as SQVTM and CDR2 as ANQGSEA. This CDR3 contains 12 residues. In nucleotides, the CDR3 is TGCAGCGTTGGTGACAATTTCTACGAGCAGTACTTC. Translated: CSVGDNFYEQYF.

The genes are TRBV29-1 and TRBJ1-4, with D possibly TRBD1 on 5 matching bases. This CDR3 is built from 14 residues. The germline gives CDR1 SQVTM, CDR2 ANQGSEA. V was trimmed by 3 bases and J by 0 bases, leaving 8 bases between them. The CDR3: CSVEVGATNEKLFF. DNA for the CDR3: TGCAGCGTTGAGGTGGGGGCAACTAATGAAAAACTGTTTTTT.

In its sample, this clonotype was seen many times. The chain employs TRBV28 and TRBJ2-7; no firm D call. There are 14 residues in the CDR3. Germline CDR1 and CDR2: MDHEN and SYDVKM. V gave up 5 bases and J gave up 0 bases, with 11 bases separating them. CDR3 residues: CASSGVRSSYEQYF. Written as DNA, the CDR3 is TGTGCCAGCAGTGGGGTCAGGAGCTCCTACGAGCAGTACTTC. Full variable domain (outside the CDR3, taken from reference TRBV28 and TRBJ2-7): DVKVTQSSRYLVKRTGEKVFLECVQDMDHENMFWYRQDPGLGLRLIYFSYDVKMKEKGDIPEGYSVSREKKERFSLILESASTNQTSMYLCASSGVRSSYEQYFGPGTRLTVT.